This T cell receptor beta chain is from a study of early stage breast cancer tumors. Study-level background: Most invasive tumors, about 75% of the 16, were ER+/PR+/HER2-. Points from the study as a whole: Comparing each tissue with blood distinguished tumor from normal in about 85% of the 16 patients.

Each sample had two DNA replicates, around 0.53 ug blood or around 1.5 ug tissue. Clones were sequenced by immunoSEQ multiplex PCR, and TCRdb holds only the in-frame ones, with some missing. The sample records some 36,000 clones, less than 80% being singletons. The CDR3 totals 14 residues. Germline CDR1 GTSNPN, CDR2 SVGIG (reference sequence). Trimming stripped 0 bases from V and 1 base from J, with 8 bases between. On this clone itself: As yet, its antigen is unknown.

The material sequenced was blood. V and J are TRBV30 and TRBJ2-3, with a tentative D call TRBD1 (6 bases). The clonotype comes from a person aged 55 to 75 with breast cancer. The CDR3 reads CAWSVGGGTDTQYF. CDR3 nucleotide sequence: TGTGCCTGGAGTGTAGGGGGTGGCACAGATACGCAGTATTTT. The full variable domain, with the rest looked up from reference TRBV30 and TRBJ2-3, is SQTIHQWPATLVQPVGSPLSLECTVEGTSNPNLYWYRQAAGRGLQLLFYSVGIGQISSEVPQNLSASRPQDRQFILSSKKLLLSDSGFYLCAWSVGGGTDTQYFGPGTRLTVL.